Below, 25 T cell receptor beta chains from the same sample are listed, as sequenced in a study of OX40 agonist ivuxolimab in advanced cancers. The library relied on the immunoSEQ multiplex PCR assay. The clones in this table, taken by TCRdb from immuneACCESS, are in-frame only. Not every clone is retained; where verified, under half of the shortfall comes from an unresolved V gene, and the cause of the rest is unknown. The sample includes some 100,000 clones, with around 84% observed a single time. Of the sample, roughly 2.1% falls within the top ten clones. The material was CD4+ or CD8+ T cells sorted from blood, obtained in a trial of the OX40 agonist ivuxolimab. The receptors come from an adult with an advanced solid tumor such as melanoma, head and neck, liver or kidney cancer.

This sequence joins TRBV7-3 and TRBJ2-2; TRBD1 matches at 7 bases. V gave up 3 bases and J gave up 1 base; unmatched junction bases: 2. Per germline, CDR1 SGHTA and CDR2 FQGTGA. This CDR3 is 15 amino acids long. CDR3 protein: CASSLGQMNTGELFF. CDR3 DNA: TGTGCCAGCAGCTTGGGACAGATGAACACCGGGGAGCTGTTTTTT.

V and J are TRBV7-8 and TRBJ1-5; unclear D gene. The V end lost 1 base, the J end lost 6 bases, and 4 bases lay between the germline ends. The CDR3 is 12 residues long. Looked up from germline, CDR1 is SGHVS and CDR2 is FQNEAQ. CDR3 sequence: CASSLEGQPQHF. CDR3 in DNA: TGTGCCAGCAGCTTAGAGGGTCAGCCCCAGCATTTT. Together with reference TRBV7-8 and TRBJ1-5, the CDR3 gives the full variable domain: GAGVSQSPRYKVAKRGQDVALRCDPISGHVSLFWYQQALGQGPEFLTYFQNEAQLDKSGLPSDRFFAERPEGSVSTLKIQRTQQEDSAVYLCASSLEGQPQHFGDGTRLSIL.

As to this clone: This specimen includes other DNA sequences encoding the same CDR3. V gene TRBV6-5 combines with J gene TRBJ2-7, with 7 bases identical to TRBD2. Germline V gene lookup returns CDR1 MNHEY and CDR2 SVGAGI. V shed 3 bases and J 7 bases; nucleotides not matched to a gene: 15. The CDR3 is made up of 16 amino acids. CDR3 protein: CASSYMAEGLGKEQYF. CDR3 sequence (DNA): TGTGCCAGCAGTTATATGGCGGAAGGACTAGGGAAGGAGCAGTACTTC.

A single count supports this clone. The chain employs TRBV7-9 and TRBJ1-1; D gene unclear. The V gene's germline CDR1 is SEHNR and CDR2 FQNEAQ (reference sequence). The V and J ends lost 2 bases and 1 base respectively, with 5 bases between them. This CDR3 region has 13 residues. The CDR3 nucleotides read TGTGCCAGCAGCTTATCGGAGAACACTGAAGCTTTCTTT. Amino acids: CASSLSENTEAFF.

This chain connects TRBV2 to TRBJ2-1, with D tentatively TRBD1 or TRBD2 (6 bases each). The CDR3 consists of 15 residues. Germline-derived CDR1 and CDR2 are SNHLY and FYNNEI. Trimming took off 1 base at V and 6 bases at J, with 13 bases between the two ends. CDR3 DNA sequence: TGTGCCAGCAGTGAAGGGGTCAGGGGAGGCAATGAGCAGTTCTTC. Residues: CASSEGVRGGNEQFF.

V is TRBV6-5 and J is TRBJ1-3; weak D call: TRBD1 (6 bases). CDR3 length: 16 amino acids. V was shortened by 0 bases and J by 3 bases, with 12 bases between the two germline ends. Per germline, CDR1 MNHEY and CDR2 SVGAGI. The chain's CDR3 is CASSYSLAGVGNTIYF. As DNA, the CDR3 is TGTGCCAGCAGTTACTCCTTGGCAGGGGTTGGAAACACCATATATTTT.

The rearrangement links TRBV30 to TRBJ2-7; 9 nucleotides align to TRBD2. V lost 2 bases to trimming and J lost 6 bases; unmatched junction nucleotides: 5. This CDR3 is built from 13 residues. Germline V gene data show CDR1 as GTSNPN and CDR2 as SVGIG (reference sequence). The CDR3 DNA sequence: TGTGCCTGGAGTACGGCGGGAGGGGCCGAGCAGTACTTC. As protein: CAWSTAGGAEQYF. Complete variable domain (other parts from reference TRBV30 and TRBJ2-7): SQTIHQWPATLVQPVGSPLSLECTVEGTSNPNLYWYRQAAGRGLQLLFYSVGIGQISSEVPQNLSASRPQDRQFILSSKKLLLSDSGFYLCAWSTAGGAEQYFGPGTRLTVT.

This chain joins TRBV5-1 and TRBJ2-7; 9 positions match TRBD1. Germline V gene sequence: CDR1 SGHRS, CDR2 YFSETQ. This CDR3 contains 15 residues. V was clipped by 7 bases and J by 4 bases; unmatched bases: 12. For the CDR3, the DNA is TGCGCCAGCGGCGACGGGACAGGGACTTCTTACGAGCAGTACTTC. It specifies CASGDGTGTSYEQYF.

The chain combines TRBV7-6 with TRBJ2-5; D gene unclear. Germline CDR1 SGHVS, CDR2 FNYEAQ. V lost 1 base and J 5 bases, leaving 8 bases between the germline ends. This CDR3 is built from 13 residues. The CDR3: CASSLVRSETQYF. As DNA, the CDR3 is TGTGCCAGCAGCTTAGTTCGGTCGGAGACCCAGTACTTC.

V and J are TRBV5-1 and TRBJ2-3; 11 bases line up with TRBD1. Germline loops: CDR1 SGHRS, CDR2 YFSETQ. The V and J ends lost 4 bases and 4 bases, in that order; junction bases with no gene match: 5. The length of the CDR3 is 15 residues. CDR3 loop: CASSLDRGPADTQYF. The DNA for the CDR3 is TGCGCCAGCAGCCTGGACAGGGGGCCCGCAGATACGCAGTATTTT. Using reference TRBV5-1 and TRBJ2-3 for the parts outside the CDR3, the full variable domain is KAGVTQTPRYLIKTRGQQVTLSCSPISGHRSVSWYQQTPGQGLQFLFEYFSETQRNKGNFPGRFSGRQFSNSRSEMNVSTLELGDSALYLCASSLDRGPADTQYFGPGTRLTVL.

With regard to this clone: Other DNA sequences in this sample translate to the same CDR3. V is TRBV5-4 and J is TRBJ2-5; possible D gene TRBD1, 6 bases. V lost 0 bases, J lost 4 bases, and 10 bases lay in between. In germline, CDR1 is SGHNT, CDR2 YYREEE (reference sequence). The CDR3 totals 14 residues. The CDR3 loop reads CASSLAGVGETQYF. DNA of the CDR3: TGTGCCAGCAGCTTGGCAGGGGTGGGAGAGACCCAGTACTTC.

This chain connects TRBV18 to TRBJ1-3, with D possibly matching TRBD1 (6 bases). Germline CDR1 KGHSH, CDR2 LQKENI. The germline V and J ends were trimmed by 2 bases and 0 bases, with 11 bases remaining between them. The CDR3 totals 16 residues. The CDR3 reads CASSPGQSFSGNTIYF. DNA of the CDR3: TGTGCCAGCTCACCAGGACAGTCTTTCTCTGGAAACACCATATATTTT.

V usage is TRBV5-1 and J usage is TRBJ2-2; no clear D. Germline lookup yields CDR1 SGHRS and CDR2 YFSETQ. This CDR3 comprises 15 residues. Trimming left V 0 bases short and J 2 bases short, with 8 bases between. The CDR3 region has the DNA TGCGCCAGCAGCTTGGCCTACATAAACACCGGGGAGCTGTTTTTT. As protein: CASSLAYINTGELFF.

In this sample, this clone turned up a few times. The chain employs TRBV10-3 and TRBJ2-1; D is unclear. This CDR3 spans 14 amino acids. The germline CDR1 and CDR2 sequences are ENHRY and SYGVKD. V was pared by 11 bases and J by 1 base, with 15 bases between. The CDR3 DNA reads TGTGCCTGCAAAGCTAATCCTTCCTACAATGAGCAGTTCTTC. It is translated as CACKANPSYNEQFF.

This rearrangement joins TRBV5-1 to TRBJ2-7; 7 nucleotides match TRBD2. The ends lost 4 bases at V and 5 bases at J; junction bases unmatched: 12. The CDR3 is 15 amino acids. CDR1 and CDR2 (germline): SGHRS, YFSETQ. The CDR3 reads CASSPFKGGSDEQYF. As DNA, the CDR3 is TGCGCCAGCAGCCCATTTAAGGGCGGGAGCGACGAGCAGTACTTC.

The chain carries TRBV27 and TRBJ2-5, with TRBD1 identical over 7 bases. The assigned J gene may be wrong: the sequence end matches TRBJ2-7 better. The CDR3 length is 14 residues. Germline loops: CDR1 MNHEY, CDR2 SMNVEV (reference sequence). The CDR3 loop reads CASSRPGQSDEQYF. The DNA of the CDR3 is TGTGCCAGCAGTCGTCCGGGACAGTCCGACGAGCAGTACTTC.

The genes are TRBV5-1 and TRBJ2-3, with TRBD2 matching over 11 bases. Germline loops: CDR1 SGHRS, CDR2 YFSETQ. V trimming: 4 bases; J trimming: 6 bases; junction bases outside the gene matches: 13. The CDR3 runs to 17 residues. CDR3 sequence reads: CASSAGLGLAASDTQYF. In DNA, the CDR3 is TGCGCCAGCAGCGCTGGGCTGGGACTAGCGGCCTCCGATACGCAGTATTTT.

This rearrangement joins TRBV27 to TRBJ1-1, with D hard to call. This CDR3 is built from 16 residues. V was clipped by 3 bases and J by 1 base, with 15 bases between them. The germline V gene has CDR1 MNHEY and CDR2 SMNVEV (reference sequence). The CDR3 spells CASSFSGRVENTEAFF. CDR3 DNA: TGTGCCAGCAGTTTTAGCGGGAGGGTGGAGAACACTGAAGCTTTCTTT.

The chain is built from TRBV2 and TRBJ1-1; D may be TRBD1 (5 bases). CDR3 size: 14 residues. The V end lost 6 bases, the J end lost 5 bases, and 16 bases lay between the germline ends. Germline CDR1 SNHLY, CDR2 FYNNEI. CDR3 coding DNA: TGTGCCAGCAGAGACCAGGGAGCAACGACTGAAGCTTTCTTT. This codes for CASRDQGATTEAFF.

V and J are TRBV6-5 and TRBJ1-2; D remains unclear. From germline, CDR1 is MNHEY and CDR2 SVGAGI. This CDR3 is built from 11 residues. Trimming shortened V by 8 bases and J by 2 bases, and 6 bases separated the two germline ends. The CDR3 region has the DNA TGTGCCAGCGAGGCCAACTATGGCTACACCTTC. The encoded protein is CASEANYGYTF.

This chain connects TRBV15 to TRBJ1-5; no clear D gene. V lost 8 bases, J lost 7 bases, and 12 bases lay in between. Germline assignment: CDR1 LNHNV and CDR2 YYDKDF (reference sequence). The CDR3 runs to 12 residues. CDR3 in amino acids: CATGLWAQPQHF. DNA of the CDR3: TGTGCCACCGGCCTTTGGGCCCAGCCCCAGCATTTT. Drawing the rest from reference TRBV15 and TRBJ1-5, the complete variable domain is DAMVIQNPRYQVTQFGKPVTLSCSQTLNHNVMYWYQQKSSQAPKLLFHYYDKDFNNEADTPDNFQSRRPNTSFCFLDIRSPGLGDTAMYLCATGLWAQPQHFGDGTRLSIL.

V gene TRBV5-1 combines with J gene TRBJ1-3; unclear D gene. The CDR3 contains 15 residues. V was clipped by 0 bases and J by 1 base, with 8 bases between them. Germline lookup yields CDR1 SGHRS and CDR2 YFSETQ. The CDR3 reads CASSLGVESGNTIYF. The CDR3 nucleotides are TGCGCCAGCAGCTTGGGGGTTGAGTCTGGAAACACCATATATTTT.

Only one count was recorded for this clone. The chain carries TRBV2 and TRBJ1-3, with TRBD1 as a possible D gene (5 bases). The CDR3 loop spans 14 amino acids. In germline, CDR1 is SNHLY, CDR2 FYNNEI. Deletions cut 7 bases from V and 0 bases from J, with 10 bases between. For the CDR3, the DNA is TGTGCCAGCACTGGGGGACTCTCTGGAAACACCATATATTTT. Amino acid sequence: CASTGGLSGNTIYF.

This chain joins TRBV5-1 and TRBJ2-7, with 9 positions matching TRBD2. V shed 2 bases and J 7 bases; nucleotides not matched to a gene: 10. Germline CDR1 reads SGHRS; CDR2 reads YFSETQ. The CDR3 has 15 amino acids. The CDR3 nucleotides read TGCGCCAGCAGCTTAGAAGGGCGGGAGGGTCGTGAGCAGTACTTC. Amino acid sequence: CASSLEGREGREQYF.

The rearrangement joins TRBV4-1 to TRBJ1-1; no clear D. The CDR3 covers 14 residues. Germline V gene sequence: CDR1 MGHRA, CDR2 YSYEKL. V shed 3 bases and J shed 1 base, with 9 bases lying between them. The CDR3 is CASSQERSNTEAFF. Written as DNA, the CDR3 is TGCGCCAGCAGCCAGGAGAGATCGAACACTGAAGCTTTCTTT.